Following are 25 T cell receptor beta chains from one sample sequenced in a study of PD-1 blockade in classical Hodgkin lymphoma. Brentuximab vedotin exposure varied, and every patient relapsed after autologous stem cell transplantation. Some clones are missing from TCRdb's copy, which holds only in-frame ones; the method was immunoSEQ multiplex PCR. The sample yields about 46,000 clones, about three quarters seen once. This specimen was peripheral blood mononuclear cells (PBMCs), taken at baseline. The receptor set was obtained from a human donor with classical Hodgkin lymphoma.

This chain joins TRBV7-8 and TRBJ2-1; 10 nucleotides match TRBD2. The V and J ends lost 5 bases and 7 bases, in that order; junction bases with no gene match: 8. Germline V CDR1 and CDR2: SGHVS, FQNEAQ. There are 15 residues in the CDR3. This CDR3 reads CASSPLGLATNEQFF. CDR3 DNA: TGTGCCAGCAGCCCATTGGGACTAGCGACGAATGAGCAGTTCTTC.

The rearrangement uses TRBV9 and TRBJ2-7, with TRBD2 matching over 7 bases. Trimming at V came to 5 bases and at J to 7 bases, leaving 12 bases not matched to a gene. CDR3 size: 14 residues. Germline lookup yields CDR1 SGDLS and CDR2 YYNGEE. The CDR3 loop reads CASSTATGAGEQYF. The CDR3, as DNA: TGTGCCAGCAGTACCGCAACGGGAGCGGGGGAGCAGTACTTC.

This chain links TRBV29-1 with TRBJ2-7; D perhaps matches TRBD2 (6 bases). Per germline, CDR1 SQVTM and CDR2 ANQGSEA. The ends were cut back, 7 bases at V and 0 bases at J, with 19 bases in the middle. The CDR3 runs 15 residues. In nucleotides, the CDR3 is TGCAGCGACAACCGCGGGACTTGGAGCTCCTACGAGCAGTACTTC. This translates into CSDNRGTWSSYEQYF.

This clone showed up just a few times. This chain links TRBV18 with TRBJ2-3; 7 positions match TRBD1. J was trimmed by 3 bases and V by 8 bases; bases with no gene match: 8. CDR1 and CDR2 (germline): KGHSH, LQKENI. This CDR3 region has 14 residues. The CDR3 reads CASTYTGVTDTQYF. For the CDR3, the DNA is TGTGCCAGCACCTATACAGGGGTGACAGATACGCAGTATTTT.

V and J are TRBV7-2 and TRBJ1-2; a weak D match, TRBD1 (5 bases). The germline V gene has CDR1 SGHTA and CDR2 FQGNSA. Trimming removed 1 base from V and 4 bases from J, with 16 bases in between. The CDR3 has 16 amino acids. DNA of the CDR3: TGTGCCAGCAGCTTAGTTGACAGCCAGGGAGTCTATGGCTACACCTTC. It specifies CASSLVDSQGVYGYTF.

The chain recombines TRBV30 with TRBJ2-2; no clear D. The germline V and J ends were trimmed by 5 bases and 5 bases, with 9 bases remaining between them. CDR3 length: 12 amino acids. From germline, CDR1 is GTSNPN and CDR2 SVGIG (reference sequence). CDR3 loop: CAWEARTGELFF. CDR3 nucleotides: TGTGCCTGGGAGGCCCGAACCGGGGAGCTGTTTTTT.

The CDR3 nucleotides read TGTGCCAGCAGCGCAGAGCAGCTCTCTCAGCCCCAGCATTTT. As protein: CASSAEQLSQPQHF. The chain employs TRBV7-9 and TRBJ1-5; D remains ambiguous. With 5 bases removed from V and 6 bases from J, the gap between germline ends came to 14 bases. This CDR3 has 14 amino acids. Germline CDR1 SEHNR, CDR2 FQNEAQ (reference sequence).

The V and J genes are TRBV19 and TRBJ1-1, with D unclear. CDR3 length: 13 amino acids. Trimming removed 1 base at V and 5 bases at J, with 8 bases between. Germline CDR1 and CDR2: LNHDA and SQIVND (reference sequence). This CDR3 is CASSIGAGTEAFF. The CDR3 region has the DNA TGTGCCAGTAGTATAGGGGCGGGGACTGAAGCTTTCTTT.

At least ten counts were recorded for this clone. This chain links TRBV29-1 with TRBJ2-3; the match to TRBD1 covers 9 bases. Per germline, CDR1 SQVTM and CDR2 ANQGSEA. This CDR3 contains 14 residues. Trimming at V came to 7 bases and at J to 1 base, leaving 6 bases not matched to a gene. This chain's CDR3 is CSAPTGGGTDTQYF. As DNA, the CDR3 is TGCAGCGCTCCGACAGGGGGAGGCACAGATACGCAGTATTTT.

The chain has TRBV2 and TRBJ2-7, with D unresolved. The CDR3 covers 13 residues. Trimming took off 6 bases at V and 0 bases at J, with 9 bases between the two ends. Germline V gene sequence: CDR1 SNHLY, CDR2 FYNNEI. Here the CDR3 reads CASSSSSSYEQYF. CDR3 sequence (DNA): TGTGCCAGCAGCTCGTCTAGCTCCTACGAGCAGTACTTC.

This chain joins TRBV30 and TRBJ2-5; D not resolved. CDR1 GTSNPN and CDR2 SVGIG come from the germline V gene (reference sequence). Trimming removed 3 bases at V and 4 bases at J, with 9 bases between. The CDR3 consists of 12 residues. CDR3 nucleotides: TGTGCCTGGAGGTTGTTCGGAGAGACCCAGTACTTC. This sequence encodes CAWRLFGETQYF.

The chain is built from TRBV7-2 and TRBJ2-1; no clear D gene. Germline loops: CDR1 SGHTA, CDR2 FQGNSA. CDR3 size: 17 residues. The germline V and J ends were trimmed by 4 bases and 0 bases, with 16 bases remaining between them. The CDR3 spells CASSSRRWAGSYNEQFF. CDR3 nucleotides: TGTGCCAGCAGCTCCAGGCGGTGGGCTGGCTCCTACAATGAGCAGTTCTTC.

CDR3 protein: CAWNNGNNSPLHF. In DNA form, the CDR3 reads TGTGCCTGGAATAACGGGAATAATTCACCCCTCCACTTT. The gene calls are TRBV30 and TRBJ1-6; D not resolved. Trimming stripped 4 bases from V and 5 bases from J, with 9 bases between. The CDR3 has 13 residues. Germline CDR1 GTSNPN, CDR2 SVGIG (reference sequence).

The J gene is TRBJ2-4, the V gene TRBV18; a possible D gene is TRBD2 (6 bases). V gave up 3 bases and J gave up 8 bases, with 11 bases separating them. Germline CDR1 reads KGHSH; CDR2 reads LQKENI. The CDR3 is made up of 13 amino acids. The CDR3 DNA reads TGTGCCAGCTCACCCCCGACTAGGGACATTCAGTACTTC. This translates into CASSPPTRDIQYF. Looking up the rest from reference TRBV18 and TRBJ2-4 gives the full variable domain: NAGVMQNPRHLVRRRGQEARLRCSPMKGHSHVYWYRQLPEEGLKFMVYLQKENIIDESGMPKERFSAEFPKEGPSILRIQQVVRGDSAAYFCASSPPTRDIQYFGAGTRLSVL.

The chain has TRBV11-3 and TRBJ2-3; tentative D call: TRBD2 (5 bases). This CDR3 has 15 residues. The V gene's germline CDR1 is SGHNT and CDR2 YENEEA. Trimming shortened V by 5 bases and J by 6 bases, and 18 bases separated the two germline ends. The CDR3 protein is CASSLGGASMDTQYF. CDR3 DNA: TGTGCCAGCAGCCTCGGAGGTGCCTCAATGGATACGCAGTATTTT.

The chain employs TRBV2 and TRBJ1-2; a possible D gene is TRBD1 (5 bases). V was shortened by 9 bases and J by 8 bases, with 22 bases between the two germline ends. Germline loops: CDR1 SNHLY, CDR2 FYNNEI. There are 14 residues in the CDR3. The CDR3 reads CASTNLGGGSGYTF. The CDR3 DNA sequence: TGTGCCAGTACAAATCTGGGGGGAGGTAGCGGCTACACCTTC.

The rearrangement links TRBV18 to TRBJ1-1; no firm D call. V was shortened by 0 bases and J by 3 bases, with 8 bases between the two germline ends. This CDR3 comprises 14 residues. Germline V gene sequence: CDR1 KGHSH, CDR2 LQKENI. The CDR3 spells CASSPPPGYTEAFF. CDR3 DNA sequence: TGTGCCAGCTCACCACCGCCGGGGTACACTGAAGCTTTCTTT.

CDR3 nucleotide sequence: TGTGCCAGCAAAGCGGCGGAGCTAGCCAAAAACATTCAGTACTTC. Its protein product is CASKAAELAKNIQYF. This chain uses TRBV6-1 with TRBJ2-4, with D possibly matching TRBD2 (5 bases). Germline V lookup: CDR1 MNHNS, CDR2 SASEGT. Trimming took off 7 bases at V and 0 bases at J, with 13 bases between the two ends. The CDR3 is 15 amino acids.

This chain connects TRBV5-1 to TRBJ1-3; D perhaps matches TRBD1 (5 bases). CDR3 length: 15 amino acids. Germline V gives CDR1 SGHRS, CDR2 YFSETQ. V lost 3 bases and J 0 bases, leaving 10 bases between the germline ends. CDR3 sequence (DNA): TGCGCCAGCAGCTCGGGACTGAACTCTGGAAACACCATATATTTT. Translated, it gives CASSSGLNSGNTIYF.

The V gene is TRBV27, the J gene TRBJ1-3, with unresolved D. The CDR3 covers 13 residues. The germline CDR1 and CDR2 sequences are MNHEY and SMNVEV (reference sequence). V lost 2 bases, J lost 2 bases, and 4 bases lay in between. The CDR3 loop is CASSLGAGNTIYF. The CDR3, as DNA: TGTGCCAGCAGTTTAGGTGCTGGAAACACCATATATTTT.

V and J are TRBV6-5 and TRBJ1-2; D perhaps matches TRBD1 (5 bases). Trimming took off 8 bases at V and 0 bases at J, with 10 bases between the two ends. The CDR3 runs 13 residues. Germline-derived CDR1 and CDR2 are MNHEY and SVGAGI. CDR3 residues: CASGSTANYGYTF. CDR3 DNA: TGTGCCAGCGGTTCGACAGCTAACTATGGCTACACCTTC.

The J gene is TRBJ1-6, the V gene TRBV28; TRBD1 might be the D (5 bases). With 3 bases removed from V and 7 bases from J, the gap between germline ends came to 10 bases. The CDR3 extends over 14 amino acids. CDR1 is MDHEN, CDR2 SYDVKM, per germline. CDR3 protein: CASSFRAGNSPLHF. CDR3 DNA sequence: TGTGCCAGCAGTTTTAGGGCAGGGAATTCACCCCTCCACTTT.

The chain is built from TRBV5-1 and TRBJ2-3; no reliable D call. The CDR3 is 13 amino acids. The V and J ends lost 4 bases and 4 bases respectively, with 10 bases between them. Per the germline V gene, CDR1 is SGHRS and CDR2 is YFSETQ. The CDR3 loop reads CASSLGWADTQYF. The DNA of the CDR3 is TGCGCCAGCAGCCTCGGGTGGGCAGATACGCAGTATTTT.

The CDR3, as DNA: TGTGCCAGCAGCGAAGGGGGCAGTTATCAGCCCCAGCATTTT. It encodes CASSEGGSYQPQHF. The chain uses TRBV5-6 and TRBJ1-5; 7 bases line up with TRBD1. The CDR3 has 14 residues. Trimming took 4 bases from V and 5 from J; bases not matched to a gene: 6. Germline V gene sequence: CDR1 SGHDT, CDR2 YYEEEE.

The rearrangement uses TRBV5-1 and TRBJ2-7, with D unresolved. The CDR3 sequence is 14 residues long. The V end was cut by 0 bases, the J end by 1 base, with 8 bases between. Germline CDR1 is SGHRS and CDR2 is YFSETQ. Written as DNA, the CDR3 is TGCGCCAGCAGCTTGGCCGTTAGTTCCTACGAGCAGTACTTC. This codes for CASSLAVSSYEQYF.